A selection of T cell receptor beta chains follows, all from one sample in a study of T cells in Graves' hyperthyroidism and ophthalmopathy. TCRdb recomputed calls from the multiplex PCR reads with MiXCR, one row per CDR3 protein. The sample carries hundreds of thousands of distinct CDR3 sequences, approximately 15% recorded once. Sequences were obtained from blood. The receptors were gathered from a woman under 30 with Graves' hyperthyroidism. Both conserved end residues are part of each CDR3. D genes are given only for firm matches. Clone size is given for some rows only: seen once, a few or many times, or a class if the clone is expanded.

cdr3_length: 14
j_call: TRBJ1-2
d_call: NA
v_call: TRBV11-2
clone_size: NA
cdr3_nt: TGTGCCAGCAGCTTATGGCAGGGAAACTATGGCTACACCTTC
cdr3_aa: CASSLWQGNYGYTF

cdr3_length: 13
j_call: TRBJ2-5
d_call: NA
v_call: TRBV20-1
clone_size: many
cdr3_nt: TGCAGTGCTCTGGTCAGGAGTCTAGAGACCCAGTACTTC
cdr3_aa: CSALVRSLETQYF

cdr3_length: 19
j_call: TRBJ1-4
d_call: NA
v_call: TRBV11-2
clone_size: few
cdr3_nt: TGTGCCAGCAGCCCCCTCCGTGAGGGGATGGATATACGTCGTGAAAAACTGTTTTTT
cdr3_aa: CASSPLREGMDIRREKLFF

cdr3_length: 13
j_call: TRBJ2-1
d_call: TRBD2
v_call: TRBV20-1
clone_size: many
cdr3_nt: TGCAGTGCTAGGGGAGGGATCTACAATGAGCAGTTCTTC
cdr3_aa: CSARGGIYNEQFF

cdr3_length: 15
j_call: TRBJ2-6
d_call: NA
v_call: TRBV20-1
clone_size: few
cdr3_nt: TGCAGTGCTAGAGACGGGGACCCTGGGGCCAACGTCCTGACTTTC
cdr3_aa: CSARDGDPGANVLTF

cdr3_length: 16
j_call: TRBJ2-7
d_call: NA
v_call: TRBV28
clone_size: many
cdr3_nt: TGTGCCAGCAGCCCCCTGCGCCTCCACGATTCCTACGAGCAGTACTTC
cdr3_aa: CASSPLRLHDSYEQYF

cdr3_length: 14
j_call: TRBJ1-1
d_call: NA
v_call: TRBV12-3/TRBV12-4
clone_size: many
cdr3_nt: TGTGCCAGCAGTATAAATCGGGGGGGTACTGAAGCTTTCTTT
cdr3_aa: CASSINRGGTEAFF

cdr3_length: 14
j_call: TRBJ2-7
d_call: TRBD1
v_call: TRBV7-9
clone_size: many
cdr3_nt: TGTGCCAGCAGCGGGACAGGCGCATGGTACGAGCAGTACTTC
cdr3_aa: CASSGTGAWYEQYF

cdr3_length: 17
j_call: TRBJ2-3
d_call: NA
v_call: TRBV20-1
clone_size: few
cdr3_nt: TGCAGTGCTAGTGGGGGAAGGGAGGCAGGGGGAGGAGATACGCAGTATTTT
cdr3_aa: CSASGGREAGGGDTQYF

cdr3_length: 12
j_call: TRBJ1-4
d_call: TRBD1
v_call: TRBV6-1
clone_size: few
cdr3_nt: TGTGCTACCGGGACAGGGAGTGAAAAACTGTTTTTT
cdr3_aa: CATGTGSEKLFF

cdr3_length: 16
j_call: TRBJ2-5
d_call: NA
v_call: TRBV25-1
clone_size: few
cdr3_nt: TGTGCCAGCAGTGAATTCAGGCCGGAGGGGCCAGAGACCCAGTACTTC
cdr3_aa: CASSEFRPEGPETQYF

cdr3_length: 11
j_call: TRBJ2-5
d_call: NA
v_call: TRBV20-1
clone_size: many
cdr3_nt: TGCAGTGCTAGAACCGAAGGGGCCCAGTACTTC
cdr3_aa: CSARTEGAQYF

cdr3_length: 11
j_call: TRBJ2-7
d_call: NA
v_call: TRBV12-3/TRBV12-4
clone_size: many
cdr3_nt: TGTGCCAGCAGCCGGGAGTACGAGCAGTACTTC
cdr3_aa: CASSREYEQYF

cdr3_length: 16
j_call: TRBJ1-6
d_call: TRBD1
v_call: TRBV5-6
clone_size: many
cdr3_nt: TGTGCCAGCAGCTTGGATGCAGGGGGAGGTAATTCACCCCTCCACTTT
cdr3_aa: CASSLDAGGGNSPLHF

cdr3_length: 16
j_call: TRBJ2-3
d_call: NA
v_call: TRBV6-1
clone_size: many
cdr3_nt: TGTGCCAGCCTTGGTCCCGTAGCGGCTAGCACAGATACGCAGTATTTT
cdr3_aa: CASLGPVAASTDTQYF

cdr3_length: 13
j_call: TRBJ1-5
d_call: NA
v_call: TRBV7-6
clone_size: NA
cdr3_nt: TGTGCCAGCAGCTTAGCGGAAAATCAGCCCCAGCATTTT
cdr3_aa: CASSLAENQPQHF